The present T cell receptor (beta chain) was sequenced within a study of blood T cell repertoires in COVID-19. The table came from immunoSEQ multiplex PCR; TCRdb's copy has only in-frame clones and leaves some out. This sample yields some 190,000 clones, of which roughly 84% are seen a single time; about 3.2% belongs to the top ten. CDR3 size: 18 residues. Germline values: CDR1 SGHNT, CDR2 YYREEE (reference sequence). The junction had 12 bases not matched to a gene; V was cut back by 4 bases and J by 5 bases. Grouping used clinical history reported by participants in a survey and questionnaire. All exposed participants met a person with COVID-19 within 2 weeks before entering the study. Comment on this clone: Other DNA sequences of this sample code for an identical CDR3.

This clonotype was obtained from a woman in her twenties or thirties who had been exposed to COVID-19. The J gene is TRBJ2-2, the V gene TRBV5-4; 12 nucleotides match TRBD2. Sequenced input: PBMCs or T cells enriched from blood (not recorded which). The CDR3: CASSPRGLAGGRTGELFF. In nucleotides, the CDR3 is TGTGCCAGCAGCCCCAGGGGGCTAGCGGGGGGGCGGACCGGGGAGCTGTTTTTT.